These T cell receptor beta chains were read from a single sample in a study of patients and donors after allogeneic stem cell transplantation. TCRdb reprocessed the RT-PCR reads via MiXCR and lists one record per CDR3 protein. The table has 2,000 to 2,500 distinct CDR3 sequences, under 20% seen once. Sequencing was done on a sample of blood, either unsorted or a sorted T cell fraction (not recorded which). All receptors derive from a human donor who was either an allogeneic HSCT recipient or a stem cell or donor lymphocyte infusion donor (not recorded which). It is not recorded whose cells these are; they may come from a transplant donor. CDR3s include the opening cysteine and the closing phenylalanine or tryptophan.

j_call: TRBJ1-6
v_call: TRBV5-1
cdr3_aa: CASSLGQGNHSPLHF

j_call: TRBJ2-7
v_call: TRBV7-9
cdr3_aa: CASSLAVGMVYEQYF

j_call: TRBJ2-2
v_call: TRBV11-2
cdr3_aa: CASSSTGGVAGELFF

j_call: TRBJ2-5
v_call: TRBV5-1
cdr3_aa: CASSFRGAETQYF

j_call: TRBJ2-7
v_call: TRBV28
cdr3_aa: CASSYRRPGGNEQYF

j_call: TRBJ2-1
v_call: TRBV12-2
cdr3_aa: CASRLLAREGYNEQFF

j_call: TRBJ2-1
v_call: TRBV20-1
cdr3_aa: CSARDPGTGGNEQFF

j_call: TRBJ2-6
v_call: TRBV28
cdr3_aa: CASSLRAGANVLTF

j_call: TRBJ1-2
v_call: TRBV5-6
cdr3_aa: CASSLGPNYGYTF

j_call: TRBJ2-5
v_call: TRBV5-1
cdr3_aa: CASSLWYQETQYF

j_call: TRBJ2-3
v_call: TRBV6-4
cdr3_aa: CASSLAGGRDTQYF

j_call: TRBJ2-7
v_call: TRBV29-1
cdr3_aa: CSVAGTDEQYF

j_call: TRBJ1-4
v_call: TRBV10-3
cdr3_aa: CAISAKGEEEKLFF

j_call: TRBJ1-1
v_call: TRBV23-1
cdr3_aa: CASSHYGQGTEAFF

j_call: TRBJ2-1
v_call: TRBV7-2
cdr3_aa: CASSERTSGRNEQFF

j_call: TRBJ2-3
v_call: TRBV7-6
cdr3_aa: CASSPRDREADTQYF

j_call: TRBJ1-6
v_call: TRBV9
cdr3_aa: CASSVDAGNSPLHF

j_call: TRBJ2-6
v_call: TRBV12-3/TRBV12-4
cdr3_aa: CASSPGGSGANVLTF